Listed here are 23 T cell receptor beta chains from one sample, sequenced in a study of glioma-infiltrating T cells (dated by TCRdb to 2015 to 2016). Sequencing instrument: Illumina MiSeq. The iRepertoire nested amplicon-rescue multiplex PCR (arm-PCR) platform was used to amplify TCR alpha and beta CDR3 regions from RNA. TCRdb ran its own pipeline on the public reads, namely fastp trimming at Q25 and MiXCR clone calling, and kept in-frame beta chains. Every CDR3 protein is listed once, alongside the most common genes and DNA of its rows. A total of fewer than 90,000 distinct CDR3 sequences appear in this sample, about 23% of them only once. The top ten constitute about 6.7% of the sample. Specimen: glioma tissue, nonneoplastic brain tissue, or PBMCs (not recorded which). Every receptor here comes from a human donor with low-grade glioma or glioblastoma, undergoing nonglioma brain surgery, or in good health (not recorded which).

CDR3 in DNA: TGTGCCAGCAGGCCCCGGGGAGGGTGGAGCGGGGAGCTGTTTTTT. Translation: CASRPRGGWSGELFF. The V call is TRBV6-1, the J call TRBJ2-2; 7 bases are a match to TRBD2. Germline V CDR1 and CDR2: MNHNS, SASEGT. The V gene end was trimmed by 6 bases and the J gene end by 7 bases; junction bases not matched to a gene: 11. The CDR3 runs 15 residues.

This chain uses TRBV27 with TRBJ2-1; D might be TRBD1 or TRBD2, each matching 7 bases. Germline V gene lookup returns CDR1 MNHEY and CDR2 SMNVEV (reference sequence). The CDR3 length is 14 residues. Deletions cut 8 bases from V and 7 bases from J, with 18 bases between. The CDR3 DNA reads TGTGCCAGCGGCGGGGCAGGGGGGGGGAATGAGCAGTTCTTC. Residues: CASGGAGGGNEQFF.

The chain employs TRBV14 and TRBJ2-7; 9 bases align to TRBD2. The CDR3 consists of 15 residues. Trimming cost V 1 base and J 3 bases; bases outside gene matches: 4. In germline, CDR1 is SGHDN, CDR2 FVKESK. The DNA of the CDR3 is TGTGCCAGCAGCCAAGCGCTAGCGGGAAACTACGAGCAGTACTTC. Its protein is CASSQALAGNYEQYF.

Details on this clonotype: A read error may explain this, as a much larger clone is one base away. The chain employs TRBV20-1 and TRBJ1-1, with 11 bases matching TRBD1. CDR3 length: 15 amino acids. Germline CDR1 is DFQATT and CDR2 is SNEGSKA (reference sequence). V shed 0 bases, J shed 4 bases, and the junction held 4 bases outside the gene matches. CDR3 in amino acids: CSARDSGTGGTEAFF. In DNA, the CDR3 is TGCAGTGCTAGAGACTCTGGGACAGGGGGCACTGAAGCTTTCTTT.

This clonotype was picked up a small number of times. V gene TRBV19 combines with J gene TRBJ1-5; D remains unclear. CDR1 is LNHDA and CDR2 is SQIVND in the germline V gene (reference sequence). The CDR3 extends over 15 amino acids. V lost 7 bases, J lost 0 bases, and 13 bases lay in between. CDR3 sequence reads: CASTSGQYSNQPQHF. Here the CDR3 DNA reads TGTGCCAGTACCTCCGGTCAGTATAGCAATCAGCCCCAGCATTTT.

The chain is built from TRBV11-2 and TRBJ2-2; D uncertain. Trimming shortened V by 5 bases and J by 6 bases, and 16 bases separated the two germline ends. Germline CDR1 reads SGHAT; CDR2 reads FQNNGV. The CDR3 is made up of 15 amino acids. This CDR3 is CASSPIRGSPGELFF. For the CDR3, the DNA is TGTGCCAGCAGCCCGATTCGAGGTAGCCCCGGGGAGCTGTTTTTT.

This clonotype was found many times. J is TRBJ2-1 and V is TRBV29-1; possibly TRBD2 for D (6 bases). Germline V gives CDR1 SQVTM, CDR2 ANQGSEA. The CDR3 totals 14 residues. Trimming stripped 1 base from V and 1 base from J, with 8 bases between. CDR3 DNA: TGCAGCGTTGAAGTGGGGGGATCCTACAATGAGCAGTTCTTC. Protein sequence: CSVEVGGSYNEQFF.

The CDR3 region is CASSFETAQETQYF. CDR3 coding DNA: TGTGCCAGCAGTTTTGAGACAGCCCAAGAGACCCAGTACTTC. The chain uses TRBV12-3 or TRBV12-4 and TRBJ2-5; the D gene is possibly TRBD1 (5 bases). Trimming left V 3 bases short and J 1 base short, with 9 bases between. The CDR3 runs 14 residues.

This clonotype was seen many times. The V and J genes are TRBV7-6 and TRBJ2-7, with D possibly matching TRBD2 (6 bases). V lost 2 bases and J 5 bases, leaving 10 bases between the germline ends. Per germline, CDR1 SGHVS and CDR2 FNYEAQ. This CDR3 is built from 13 residues. The CDR3 DNA reads as TGTGCCAGCAGCTTACAGGCGGGAAACGAGCAGTACTTC. It translates to CASSLQAGNEQYF.

The V call is TRBV29-1, the J call TRBJ2-5, with D tentatively TRBD1 (5 bases). CDR1 and CDR2 (germline): SQVTM, ANQGSEA. V dropped 3 bases and J dropped 5 bases, with 10 bases sitting between them. This CDR3 is built from 12 residues. The CDR3 loop reads CSVDDSRETQYF. The CDR3 region has the DNA TGCAGCGTTGACGACAGTAGGGAGACCCAGTACTTC.

The table lists this clonotype with a count of one. This clone may be a read error of a much larger clone one base away. This chain connects TRBV7-2 to TRBJ2-2; 7 bases match TRBD2. The CDR3 is 19 residues long. Germline V gene data show CDR1 as SGHTA and CDR2 as FQGNSA. The CDR3 protein is CASSLMGGAGRKRTGELLF. The CDR3 DNA follows: TGTGCCAGCAGCTTAATGGGGGGAGCGGGAAGGAAGAGGACCGGGGAGCTGCTTTTT.

CDR3 loop: CASSPAPRGTHGEQFF. CDR3 DNA sequence: TGTGCCAGCAGCCCGGCCCCCCGGGGGACCCACGGTGAGCAGTTCTTC. The chain uses TRBV7-2 and TRBJ2-1; D possibly corresponds to TRBD2 (6 bases). The V end was cut by 5 bases, the J end by 9 bases, with 23 bases between. This CDR3 has 16 amino acids. Germline V gene lookup returns CDR1 SGHTA and CDR2 FQGNSA.

This clonotype was detected many times. V usage is TRBV6-1 and J usage is TRBJ2-7; possible D gene TRBD1, 6 bases. This CDR3 spans 15 amino acids. Per the germline V gene, CDR1 is MNHNS and CDR2 is SASEGT. V was shortened by 10 bases and J by 1 base, with 20 bases between the two germline ends. The CDR3 bases are TGTGCCACCCCCGCACGACAGGTTGCGTCCTACGAGCAGTACTTC. It specifies CATPARQVASYEQYF.

This clonotype was detected ten times or more. This chain joins TRBV20-1 and TRBJ2-7; D is perhaps TRBD2 (5 bases). This CDR3 is built from 12 residues. The germline V gene encodes CDR1 DFQATT and CDR2 SNEGSKA (reference sequence). V was cut by 5 bases and J by 7 bases, with 15 bases left in between. The CDR3 DNA sequence: TGCAGTGCTGAGAGGGAAGTTTCAGAGCAGTACTTC. Translating it yields CSAEREVSEQYF.

This clonotype was seen ten or more times. This rearrangement joins TRBV6-6 to TRBJ1-1; TRBD1 aligns across 9 bases. Per germline, CDR1 MNHNY and CDR2 SVGAGI (reference sequence). Trimming took 2 bases from V and 2 from J; bases not matched to a gene: 3. The CDR3 loop spans 15 amino acids. The CDR3 DNA reads as TGTGCCAGCAGTTACGGGGGACAGGGAAACACTGAAGCTTTCTTT. Translation gives CASSYGGQGNTEAFF.

For this clonotype: Without the conserved terminal phenylalanine or tryptophan, this CDR3 likely stems from a read error. The V gene is TRBV20-1, the J gene TRBJ2-3; D is possibly TRBD2 (7 bases). CDR1 is DFQATT, CDR2 SNEGSKA, per germline (reference sequence). V lost 3 bases and J 0 bases, leaving 19 bases between the germline ends. The CDR3 is made up of 17 amino acids. CDR3 in amino acids: CSARGHLGRGSTDTQYS. The CDR3 bases are TGCAGTGCTAGGGGCCACCTAGGGAGGGGGAGCACAGATACGCAGTATTCC.

As regards this clonotype: A much larger clonotype is one base distant, so this may be a read error. The rearrangement joins TRBV7-8 to TRBJ1-6; D is ambiguous. Germline values: CDR1 SGHVS, CDR2 FQNEAQ. This CDR3 has 15 residues. The CDR3 nucleotides are TGTGCCAGCAGCCTCGGCGAAGGCTTGAATTCACTCCTCCACTTT. It translates to CASSLGEGLNSLLHF. Complete variable domain (other parts from reference TRBV7-8 and TRBJ1-6): GAGVSQSPRYKVAKRGQDVALRCDPISGHVSLFWYQQALGQGPEFLTYFQNEAQLDKSGLPSDRFFAERPEGSVSTLKIQRTQQEDSAVYLCASSLGEGLNSLLHFGNGTRLTVT.

This clonotype was picked up many times. The chain combines TRBV20-1 with TRBJ1-3; D not resolved. The length of the CDR3 is 11 residues. Germline CDR1 DFQATT, CDR2 SNEGSKA (reference sequence). With 7 bases removed from V and 8 bases from J, the gap between germline ends came to 12 bases. The DNA of the CDR3 is TGCAGTGTCAGGATCTTGGACACCATATATTTT. Translated, it gives CSVRILDTIYF.

This clonotype appeared a few times. J is TRBJ1-1 and V is TRBV5-6, with 7 bases lining up with TRBD1. CDR3 length: 15 residues. The V segment lost 1 base and the J segment 1 base; nucleotides outside the gene matches: 4. Germline V gene sequence: CDR1 SGHDT, CDR2 YYEEEE. The CDR3 here is CASSLRDSWNTEAFF. The CDR3 nucleotides read TGTGCCAGCAGCTTGAGGGACAGTTGGAACACTGAAGCTTTCTTT.

This clonotype was recorded many times. The rearrangement links TRBV7-2 to TRBJ2-2; D ambiguous. The CDR3 runs 13 residues. CDR1 and CDR2 (germline): SGHTA, FQGNSA. V was clipped by 5 bases and J by 6 bases, with 10 bases between them. The CDR3 DNA reads TGTGCCAGCAGCCGCAGCCCCCCCGGGGAGCTGTTTTTT. Translated: CASSRSPPGELFF.

This clonotype has a count of ten or more. The V call is TRBV7-9, the J call TRBJ1-1; unclear D gene. Looked up from germline, CDR1 is SEHNR and CDR2 is FQNEAQ (reference sequence). V lost 1 base and J 1 base, leaving 4 bases between the germline ends. This CDR3 spans 13 amino acids. This CDR3 reads CASSLDQNTEAFF. Here the CDR3 DNA reads TGTGCCAGCAGCTTAGACCAGAACACTGAAGCTTTCTTT.

This clonotype has ten or more counts. V is TRBV6-2 or TRBV6-3 and J is TRBJ2-3; D perhaps matches TRBD1 (8 bases). This CDR3 spans 14 amino acids. Germline V gives CDR1 MNHEY, CDR2 SVGEGT. V was trimmed by 6 bases and J by 6 bases, leaving 16 bases between them. CDR3 in amino acids: CASRAGQVRDTQYF. The DNA for the CDR3 is TGTGCCAGCAGAGCGGGACAGGTACGGGATACGCAGTATTTT.

This clonotype was picked up a small number of times. The chain is built from TRBV29-1 and TRBJ2-7, with TRBD2 identical over 8 bases. Germline CDR1 reads SQVTM; CDR2 reads ANQGSEA. The ends lost 0 bases at V and 7 bases at J; junction bases unmatched: 11. The CDR3 extends over 15 amino acids. For the CDR3, the DNA is TGCAGCGTTGAAGAGGGGCGACTAGCGAAGGGAGAGCAGTACTTC. Translated: CSVEEGRLAKGEQYF.